A single sample gave rise to the 3 T cell receptor beta chains below, sequenced in a study of glioma-infiltrating T cells after dendritic cell vaccination (dated by TCRdb to the mid-2010s). Library generation was performed with the immunoSEQ multiplex PCR assay. TCRdb re-hosts the immuneACCESS table, in-frame sequences only. Its copies lack some clones; in the studies checked, an unresolved V gene accounts for under half of them, and the cause for the rest is not known. The sample includes 320 or so clones, with less than 95% observed a single time. 5% to 6.5% of the sample belongs to the ten largest clones. This material consisted of tumor tissue, taken before dendritic cell vaccination. These receptors were collected from a human donor with glioblastoma.

This clone was picked up a small number of times. The chain uses TRBV13 and TRBJ2-3; D is possibly TRBD2 (6 bases). Germline V gene sequence: CDR1 PRHDT, CDR2 FYEKMQ (reference sequence). The CDR3 is 16 amino acids. Trimming removed 5 bases at V and 5 bases at J, with 20 bases between. The CDR3 reads CASSPIAEGGEDTQYF. The CDR3 nucleotides are TGTGCCAGCAGCCCGATAGCGGAGGGAGGTGAAGATACGCAGTATTTT.

The V gene is TRBV5-6, the J gene TRBJ2-1, with 8 bases that match TRBD1. The CDR3 runs 16 residues. J gave up 0 bases and V 3 bases, and 5 bases lay outside the gene matches. The germline V gene has CDR1 SGHDT and CDR2 YYEEEE. The CDR3 nucleotides are TGTGCCAGCAGCTCCTGGACAGGGAGCTCCTACAATGAGCAGTTCTTC. This translates into CASSSWTGSSYNEQFF.

This chain joins TRBV6-1 and TRBJ2-7; TRBD2 matches at 9 bases. Trimming at V came to 3 bases and at J to 0 bases, leaving 9 bases not matched to a gene. Germline V gene lookup returns CDR1 MNHNS and CDR2 SASEGT. The CDR3 has 17 residues. This CDR3 reads CASSEGLAELSSYEQYF. CDR3 bases: TGTGCCAGCAGTGAGGGACTAGCTGAGTTGAGCTCCTACGAGCAGTACTTC.